The rows below give T cell receptor beta chains drawn from one sample of a study of CD8+ T cells in alopecia areata. Profiled with immunoSEQ multiplex PCR; TCRdb holds only in-frame clones, not every one. The repertoire holds 180,000 or so clones, less than 70% seen once, with about a tenth in the top ten. Material: CD8+ T cells sorted from blood, obtained at week 24, from a patient treated with tofacitinib. Receptors were obtained from a human donor with alopecia areata. Both conserved end residues are part of each CDR3. D genes are given only for firm matches. A row's size may be missing; if present it is once, few, many or a size class.

TRBD1,NA,TRBJ2-7,TRBV20-1,CSARQGNEQYF,TGCAGTGCACGACAGGGCAACGAGCAGTACTTC
TRBD1,NA,TRBJ1-2,TRBV5-1,CASSAWTGEHYGYTF,TGCGCCAGCAGCGCTTGGACAGGGGAACACTATGGCTACACCTTC
TRBD1,few,TRBJ2-7,TRBV2,CASVQGKYEQYF,TGTGCCAGCGTACAGGGGAAATACGAGCAGTACTTC
TRBD1,NA,TRBJ1-1,TRBV30,CAWNQGGTEAFF,TGTGCCTGGAATCAGGGCGGGACAGAGGCTTTCTTT
NA,NA,TRBJ1-2,TRBV9,CASSVKQDYGYTF,TGTGCCAGCAGCGTGAAACAGGACTATGGCTACACCTTC
NA,few,TRBJ2-3,TRBV2,CASLPSIRANTDTQYF,TGTGCCAGTCTCCCATCTATTCGGGCCAACACAGATACGCAGTATTTT
NA,NA,TRBJ1-5,TRBV18,CASSPIRAGDSNQPQHF,TGTGCCAGCTCACCAATAAGGGCTGGGGATAGCAATCAGCCCCAGCATTTT
NA,NA,TRBJ1-6,TRBV21-1,CASRGGGSPLHF,TGTGCCAGCAGGGGAGGGGGTTCACCCCTCCACTTT
NA,once,TRBJ2-2,TRBV5-1,CASSVSNTGELFF,TGCGCCAGCAGTGTCAGTAACACCGGGGAGCTGTTTTTT
NA,NA,TRBJ2-3,TRBV12-5,CACTDTQYF,TGTGCTTGTACAGATACGCAGTATTTT
TRBD2,few,TRBJ2-3,TRBV4-1,CASSQTSGGGDTQYF,TGCGCCAGCAGCCAAACTAGCGGGGGCGGAGATACGCAGTATTTT
TRBD2,NA,TRBJ2-1,TRBV7-8,CASSERTGGMGEQFF,TGTGCCAGCAGCGAGCGGACGGGGGGTATGGGTGAGCAGTTCTTC
TRBD1,NA,TRBJ1-2,TRBV19,CASGTGDYGYTF,TGTGCCAGTGGCACAGGGGACTATGGCTACACCTTC
TRBD2,few,TRBJ2-2,TRBV5-6,CASSEETSGATGELFF,TGTGCCAGCAGCGAAGAGACTAGCGGAGCTACCGGGGAGCTGTTTTTT
TRBD1,NA,TRBJ1-2,TRBV9,CASSPRLQGDIYGYTF,TGTGCCAGCAGCCCACGTCTACAGGGGGATATCTATGGCTACACCTTC
TRBD2,NA,TRBJ2-7,TRBV7-9,CASSLPAGQNYEQYF,TGTGCCAGCAGCCTACCAGCGGGGCAAAATTACGAGCAGTACTTC
TRBD2,NA,TRBJ2-1,TRBV28,CASSTPGGGNEQFF,TGTGCCAGCAGTACCCCCGGGGGGGGGAATGAGCAGTTCTTC
NA,NA,TRBJ1-1,TRBV6-5,CASRLQNPNTEAFF,TGTGCCAGCAGATTACAGAACCCGAACACTGAAGCTTTCTTT
NA,few,TRBJ1-3,TRBV29-1,CSVYDSGNTIYF,TGCAGCGTCTATGACTCTGGAAACACCATATATTTT
NA,NA,TRBJ2-3,TRBV5-6,CASSLQGAADTQYF,TGTGCCAGCAGCTTGCAAGGGGCGGCAGATACGCAGTATTTT
NA,few,TRBJ2-5,TRBV28,CASSPTTGPKETQYF,TGTGCCAGCAGCCCAACCACGGGGCCGAAAGAGACCCAGTACTTC
NA,NA,TRBJ2-7,TRBV30,CAWGQTYEQYF,TGTGCCTGGGGACAGACCTACGAGCAGTACTTC
NA,few,TRBJ2-7,TRBV29-1,CSVETAAYEQYF,TGCAGCGTTGAGACAGCGGCCTACGAGCAGTACTTC
NA,NA,TRBJ1-1,TRBV9,CASRQDLNTEAFF,TGTGCCAGCAGGCAGGATTTGAACACTGAAGCTTTCTTT
NA,few,TRBJ1-4,TRBV29-1,CSVEVAGTNEKLFF,TGCAGCGTTGAGGTGGCAGGGACGAATGAAAAACTGTTTTTT
NA,once,TRBJ2-2,TRBV15,CATSRDSTGELFF,TGTGCCACCAGCAGAGATTCAACCGGGGAGCTGTTTTTT
NA,NA,TRBJ2-3,TRBV4-3,CASSQDYRGTDTQYF,TGCGCCAGCAGCCAAGATTATAGGGGCACAGATACGCAGTATTTT
NA,NA,TRBJ2-4,TRBV9,CASSVGRDFKNIQYF,TGTGCCAGCAGCGTAGGGCGAGATTTCAAAAACATTCAGTACTTC
NA,NA,TRBJ2-7,TRBV5-1,CASSLTSGEQYF,TGCGCCAGCAGCTTGACGTCGGGAGAGCAGTACTTC
NA,NA,TRBJ2-7,TRBV27,CASSVGSRYEQYF,TGTGCCAGCAGTGTGGGTTCGAGATACGAGCAGTACTTC
TRBD2,NA,TRBJ2-1,TRBV27,CASSLGTSGVNEQFF,TGTGCCAGCAGTCTCGGGACTAGCGGGGTCAATGAGCAGTTCTTC
NA,few,TRBJ2-4,TRBV7-2,CASSLNRLGRGVKNIQYF,TGTGCCAGCAGCTTAAACCGGCTGGGCAGGGGAGTCAAAAACATTCAGTACTTC
NA,NA,TRBJ2-7,TRBV28,CASSTEQKPQYF,TGTGCCAGCAGTACAGAACAAAAACCCCAGTACTTC
TRBD1,NA,TRBJ2-5,TRBV5-6,CASSFGRDRVQETQYF,TGTGCCAGCAGCTTTGGGCGGGACAGGGTCCAAGAGACCCAGTACTTC
NA,NA,TRBJ2-7,TRBV19,CASSISRAENEQYF,TGTGCCAGTAGTATCTCCCGGGCGGAAAACGAGCAGTACTTC
NA,few,TRBJ2-1,TRBV13,CASSLWAASYNEQFF,TGTGCCAGCAGCTTATGGGCAGCCTCCTACAATGAGCAGTTCTTC
TRBD1,NA,TRBJ2-7,TRBV7-6,CASSPRPGQAHEQYF,TGTGCCAGCAGCCCAAGACCGGGACAGGCCCACGAGCAGTACTTC
NA,NA,TRBJ1-6,TRBV2,CASSEESSYNSPLHF,TGTGCCAGCAGCGAAGAGAGCTCCTATAATTCACCCCTCCACTTT
TRBD1,NA,TRBJ1-5,TRBV6-6,CASIWDSIPGQPQHF,TGTGCCAGCATTTGGGACAGCATACCAGGGCAGCCCCAGCATTTT
TRBD1,few,TRBJ2-3,TRBV23-1,CASSPRTQGVPDTQYF,TGCGCCAGCAGCCCAAGGACCCAGGGGGTGCCAGATACGCAGTATTTT
NA,NA,TRBJ2-2,TRBV2,CASSSPMPRNTGELFF,TGTGCCAGCAGCTCCCCTATGCCGCGGAACACCGGGGAGCTGTTTTTT
NA,NA,TRBJ2-5,TRBV11-2,CASSLTGKETQYF,TGTGCCAGCAGCTTAACAGGGAAGGAGACCCAGTACTTC
NA,NA,TRBJ2-1,TRBV11-2,CASSLGVGGEQFF,TGTGCCAGCAGCTTAGGGGTAGGGGGTGAGCAGTTCTTC
NA,few,TRBJ2-7,TRBV10-2,CASSSAGREQYF,TGCGCCAGCAGTTCTGCCGGCCGCGAGCAGTACTTC
TRBD2,NA,TRBJ2-1,TRBV30,CAWSAARSGVVFDEQFF,TGTGCCTGGAGCGCTGCCCGTAGCGGGGTTGTATTTGACGAGCAGTTCTTC
NA,NA,TRBJ2-1,TRBV27,CASSTGNEQFF,TGTGCCAGTTCGACAGGAAATGAGCAGTTCTTC
TRBD2,NA,TRBJ2-1,TRBV6-1,CASSAASGGDNEQFF,TGTGCCAGCAGTGCTGCTAGCGGGGGCGACAATGAGCAGTTCTTC
NA,NA,TRBJ1-6,TRBV10-1,CASSEEKGLNSPLHF,TGCGCCAGCAGTGAGGAGAAGGGGCTTAATTCACCCCTCCACTTT
NA,many,TRBJ1-1,TRBV6-1,CASSEYFLGNTEAFF,TGTGCCAGCAGTGAATACTTCCTGGGGAACACTGAAGCTTTCTTT
TRBD2,NA,TRBJ2-1,TRBV27,CASSPVGSGGANEQFF,TGTGCCAGCAGTCCCGTGGGGAGCGGGGGGGCGAATGAGCAGTTCTTC
TRBD1,NA,TRBJ2-1,TRBV27,CASSFGTVYNEQFF,TGTGCCAGCAGTTTCGGGACAGTCTACAATGAGCAGTTCTTC
NA,NA,TRBJ2-2,TRBV27,CASSPQGTETGELFF,TGTGCCAGCAGTCCACAGGGTACGGAGACCGGGGAGCTGTTTTTT
NA,NA,TRBJ2-7,TRBV5-1,CASSLARGREQYF,TGTGCCAGCAGCTTGGCCCGGGGGAGGGAGCAGTACTTC
TRBD1,NA,TRBJ2-3,TRBV29-1,CSVENRDRGTDTQYF,TGCAGCGTTGAAAACCGGGACAGGGGCACAGATACGCAGTATTTT